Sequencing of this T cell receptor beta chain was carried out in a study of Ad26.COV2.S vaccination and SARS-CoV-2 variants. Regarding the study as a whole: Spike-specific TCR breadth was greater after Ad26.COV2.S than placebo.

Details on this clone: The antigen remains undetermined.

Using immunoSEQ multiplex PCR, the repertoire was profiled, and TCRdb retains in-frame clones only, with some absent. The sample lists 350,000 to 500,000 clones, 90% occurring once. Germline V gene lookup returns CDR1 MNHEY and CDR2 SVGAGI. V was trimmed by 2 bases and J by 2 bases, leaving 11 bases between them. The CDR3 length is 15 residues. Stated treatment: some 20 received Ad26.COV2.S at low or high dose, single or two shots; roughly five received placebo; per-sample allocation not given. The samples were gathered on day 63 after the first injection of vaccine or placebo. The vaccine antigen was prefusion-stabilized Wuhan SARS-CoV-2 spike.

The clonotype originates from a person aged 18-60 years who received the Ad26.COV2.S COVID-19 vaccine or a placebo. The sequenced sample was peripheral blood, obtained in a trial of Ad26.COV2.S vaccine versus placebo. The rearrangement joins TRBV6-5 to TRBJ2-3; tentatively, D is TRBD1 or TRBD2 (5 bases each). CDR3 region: CASSYRDGLTDTQYF. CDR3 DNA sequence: TGTGCCAGCAGTTACCGGGACGGACTCACAGATACGCAGTATTTT.